The following is a T cell receptor beta chain sequence with its context. What it binds is not known. The CDR3 extends over 11 amino acids. V shed 1 base and J shed 8 bases, with 8 bases lying between them. Per the germline V gene, CDR1 is DFQATT and CDR2 is SNEGSKA (reference sequence). This sample is drawn from a study of cytomegalovirus exposure and HLA in healthy donors. Regarding the study as a whole: In a later analysis, TCR beta V- and J-gene trimming showed a link to a missense DCLRE1C variant. Earlier analysis yielded a pattern in which most TCR beta V segments were productive about 87% or about 30% of the time. The authors enumerated over 150 TCR beta chains as linked to cytomegalovirus.

It was with 60 Vbeta and 13 Jbeta primers that the PCR ran. Assay: immunoSEQ multiplex PCR; the TCRdb copy retains only in-frame clones and omits some. The sample lists over 150,000 clones, around 80% occurring once. Sequenced: PBMCs. This sequence was found in a man aged 35-49 years in good health and CMV-seronegative. This chain links TRBV20-1 with TRBJ1-2, with D unclear. DNA of the CDR3: TGCAGTGCTAGAGGTTACGGGGGCTACACCTTC. As protein: CSARGYGGYTF.